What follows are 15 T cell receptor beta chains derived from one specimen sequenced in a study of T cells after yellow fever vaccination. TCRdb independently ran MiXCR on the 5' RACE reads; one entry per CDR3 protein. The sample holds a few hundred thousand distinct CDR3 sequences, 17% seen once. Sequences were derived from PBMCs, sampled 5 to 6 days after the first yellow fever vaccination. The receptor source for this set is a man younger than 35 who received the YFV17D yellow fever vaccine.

The chain's CDR3 is CASSQDIGVFYGYTF. The CDR3 bases are TGTGCCAGCAGCCAAGATATTGGGGTTTTCTATGGCTACACCTTC. The chain employs TRBV4-2 and TRBJ1-2, with D hard to call. The germline V gene encodes CDR1 LGHNA and CDR2 YNFKEQ. This CDR3 contains 15 residues. Trimming took off 0 bases at V and 4 bases at J, with 12 bases between the two ends.

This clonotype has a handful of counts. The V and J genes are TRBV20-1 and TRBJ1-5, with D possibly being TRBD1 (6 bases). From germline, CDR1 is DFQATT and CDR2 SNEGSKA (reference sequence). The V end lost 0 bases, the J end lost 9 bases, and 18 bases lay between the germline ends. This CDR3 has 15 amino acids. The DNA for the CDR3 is TGCAGTGCTAGAGAGCTGGGAGGGGGAGGAGGGCCCCAGCATTTT. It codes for CSARELGGGGGPQHF.

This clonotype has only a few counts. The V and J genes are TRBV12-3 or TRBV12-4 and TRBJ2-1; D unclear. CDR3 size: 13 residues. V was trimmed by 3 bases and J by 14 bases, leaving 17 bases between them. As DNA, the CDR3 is TGTGCCAGCAGTTTTTTCGTAGGGAAATGGGAGTTCTTC. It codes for CASSFFVGKWEFF.

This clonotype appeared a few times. The DNA of the CDR3 is TGTGCCAGCAGCCCAGAGGCGGGACAGCTATACGAGCAGTACGTC. Its translation: CASSPEAGQLYEQYV. The rearrangement links TRBV7-6 to TRBJ2-7, with a possible D match to TRBD1 (7 bases). V lost 5 bases, J lost 4 bases, and 18 bases lay in between. Germline V lookup: CDR1 SGHVS, CDR2 FNYEAQ. The CDR3 is 15 residues long.

The CDR3, as DNA: TGTGCCAGCAGGGAGCCAGGGGGTTCACCCCTCCACTTT. It encodes CASREPGGSPLHF. The chain carries TRBV12-3 or TRBV12-4 and TRBJ1-6, with TRBD1 identical over 7 bases. The length of the CDR3 is 13 residues. The V gene end was trimmed by 6 bases and the J gene end by 9 bases; junction bases not matched to a gene: 5.

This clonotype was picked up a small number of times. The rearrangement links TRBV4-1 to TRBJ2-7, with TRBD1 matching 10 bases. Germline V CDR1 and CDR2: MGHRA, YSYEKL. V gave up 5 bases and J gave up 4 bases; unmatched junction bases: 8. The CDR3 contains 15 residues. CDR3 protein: CASSSGTGAMYEQYF. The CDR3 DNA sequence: TGCGCCAGCAGCTCCGGGACAGGGGCGATGTACGAGCAGTACTTC.

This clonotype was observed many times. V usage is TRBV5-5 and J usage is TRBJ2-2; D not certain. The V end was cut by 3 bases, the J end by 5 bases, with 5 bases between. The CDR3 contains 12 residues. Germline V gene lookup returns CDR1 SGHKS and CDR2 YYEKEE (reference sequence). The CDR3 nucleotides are TGTGCCAGCAGCTCGTCGACCGGGGAGCTGTTTTTT. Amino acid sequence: CASSSSTGELFF. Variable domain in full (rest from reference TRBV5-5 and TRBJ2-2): DAGVTQSPTHLIKTRGQQVTLRCSPISGHKSVSWYQQVLGQGPQFIFQYYEKEERGRGNFPDRFSARQFPNYSSELNVNALLLGDSALYLCASSSSTGELFFGEGSRLTVL.

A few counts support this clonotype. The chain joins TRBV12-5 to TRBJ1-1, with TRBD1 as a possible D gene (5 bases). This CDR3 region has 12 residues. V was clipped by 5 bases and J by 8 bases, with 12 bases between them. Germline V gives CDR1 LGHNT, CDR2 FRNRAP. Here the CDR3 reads CASGSRQREAFF. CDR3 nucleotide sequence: TGTGCTAGTGGTAGCCGACAGAGGGAAGCTTTCTTT.

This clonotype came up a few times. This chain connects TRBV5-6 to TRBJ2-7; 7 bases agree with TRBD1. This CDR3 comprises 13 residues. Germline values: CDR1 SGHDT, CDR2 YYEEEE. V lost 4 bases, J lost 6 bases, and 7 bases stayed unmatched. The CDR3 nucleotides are TGTGCCAGCAGCAAATCGACAGGGCTCGAGCAGTACGTC. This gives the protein CASSKSTGLEQYV.

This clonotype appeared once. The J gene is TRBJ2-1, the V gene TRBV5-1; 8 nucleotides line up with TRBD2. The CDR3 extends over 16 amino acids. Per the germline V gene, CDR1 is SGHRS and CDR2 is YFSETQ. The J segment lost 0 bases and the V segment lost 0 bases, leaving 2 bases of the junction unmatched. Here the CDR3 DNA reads TGCGCCAGCAGCTTGGGCGGGGGGACCTCCTACAATGAGCAGTTCTTC. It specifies CASSLGGGTSYNEQFF.

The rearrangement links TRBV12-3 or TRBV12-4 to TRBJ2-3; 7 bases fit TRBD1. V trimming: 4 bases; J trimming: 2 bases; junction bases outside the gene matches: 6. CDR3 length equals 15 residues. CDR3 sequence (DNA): TGTGCCAGCAGTTCTACTCAGGGGGTCACAGATACGCAGTATTTT. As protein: CASSSTQGVTDTQYF.

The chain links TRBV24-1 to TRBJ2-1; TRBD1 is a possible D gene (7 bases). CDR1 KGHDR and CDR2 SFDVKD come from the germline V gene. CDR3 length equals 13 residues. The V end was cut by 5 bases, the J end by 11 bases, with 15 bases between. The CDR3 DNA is TGTGCCACCAGTGGTAACAGGGGCGGGAAGCAGTTCTTC. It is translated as CATSGNRGGKQFF.

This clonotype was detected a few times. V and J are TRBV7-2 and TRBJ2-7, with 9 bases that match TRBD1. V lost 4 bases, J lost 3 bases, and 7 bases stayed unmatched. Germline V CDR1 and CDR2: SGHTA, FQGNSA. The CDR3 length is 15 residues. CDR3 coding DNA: TGTGCCAGCAGCTCGAGGGACAGGGCACTCTACGAGCAGTACTTC. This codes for CASSSRDRALYEQYF.

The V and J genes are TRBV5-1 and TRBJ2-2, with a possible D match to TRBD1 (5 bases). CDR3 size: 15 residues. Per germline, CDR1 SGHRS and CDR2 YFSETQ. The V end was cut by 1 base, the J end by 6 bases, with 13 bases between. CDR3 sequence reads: CASSLSQGGSGELFF. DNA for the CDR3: TGCGCCAGCAGCTTGAGCCAGGGCGGATCCGGGGAGCTGTTTTTT.

This CDR3 is CATSDSGQGTYNEQFF. CDR3 in DNA: TGTGCCACCAGTGATTCCGGACAGGGGACCTACAATGAGCAGTTCTTC. The chain has TRBV24-1 and TRBJ2-1; 9 bases line up with TRBD1. The V gene end was trimmed by 2 bases and the J gene end by 2 bases; junction bases not matched to a gene: 3. Per germline, CDR1 KGHDR and CDR2 SFDVKD. The CDR3 has 16 residues.